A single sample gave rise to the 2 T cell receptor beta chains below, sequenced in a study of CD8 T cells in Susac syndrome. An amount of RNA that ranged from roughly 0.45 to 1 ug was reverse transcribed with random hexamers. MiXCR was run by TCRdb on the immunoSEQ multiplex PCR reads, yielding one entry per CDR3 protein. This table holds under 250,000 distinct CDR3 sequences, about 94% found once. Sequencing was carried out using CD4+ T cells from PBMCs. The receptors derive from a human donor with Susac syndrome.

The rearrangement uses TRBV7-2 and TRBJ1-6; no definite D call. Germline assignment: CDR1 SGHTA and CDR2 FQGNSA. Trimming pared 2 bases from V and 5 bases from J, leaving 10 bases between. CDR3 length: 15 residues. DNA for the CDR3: TGTGCCAGCAGCTTAACACAGCTTAATAATTCACCCCTCCACTTT. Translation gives CASSLTQLNNSPLHF.

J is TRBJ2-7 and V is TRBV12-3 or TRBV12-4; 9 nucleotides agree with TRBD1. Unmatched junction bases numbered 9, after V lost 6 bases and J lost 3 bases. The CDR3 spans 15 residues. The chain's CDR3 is CASSTGQGRFYEQYF. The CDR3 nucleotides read TGTGCCAGCAGCACCGGACAGGGGCGATTCTACGAGCAGTACTTC.